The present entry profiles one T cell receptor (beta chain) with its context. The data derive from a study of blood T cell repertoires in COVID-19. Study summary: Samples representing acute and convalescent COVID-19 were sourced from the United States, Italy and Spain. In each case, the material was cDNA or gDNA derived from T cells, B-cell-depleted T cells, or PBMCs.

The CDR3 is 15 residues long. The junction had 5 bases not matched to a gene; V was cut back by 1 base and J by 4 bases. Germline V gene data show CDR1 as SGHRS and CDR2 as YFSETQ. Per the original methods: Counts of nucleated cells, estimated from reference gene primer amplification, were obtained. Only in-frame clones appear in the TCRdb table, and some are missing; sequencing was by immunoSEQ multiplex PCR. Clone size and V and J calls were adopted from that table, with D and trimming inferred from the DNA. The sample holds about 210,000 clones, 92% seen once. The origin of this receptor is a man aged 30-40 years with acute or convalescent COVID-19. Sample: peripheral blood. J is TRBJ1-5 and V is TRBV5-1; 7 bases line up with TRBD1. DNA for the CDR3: TGCGCCAGCAGCTTGTGGGACAGCCAAAATCAGCCCCAGCATTTT. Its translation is CASSLWDSQNQPQHF.